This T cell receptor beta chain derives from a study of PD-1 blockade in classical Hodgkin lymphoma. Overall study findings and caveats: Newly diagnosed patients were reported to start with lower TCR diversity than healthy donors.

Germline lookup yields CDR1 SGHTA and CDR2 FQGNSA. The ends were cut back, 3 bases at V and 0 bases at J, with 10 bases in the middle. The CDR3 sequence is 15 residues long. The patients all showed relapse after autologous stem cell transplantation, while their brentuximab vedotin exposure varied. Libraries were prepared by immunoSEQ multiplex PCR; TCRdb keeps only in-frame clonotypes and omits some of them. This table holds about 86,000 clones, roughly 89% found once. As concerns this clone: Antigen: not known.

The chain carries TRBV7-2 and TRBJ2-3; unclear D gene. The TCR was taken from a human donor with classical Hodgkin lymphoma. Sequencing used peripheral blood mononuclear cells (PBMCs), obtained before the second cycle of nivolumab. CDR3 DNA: TGTGCCAGCAGCTTGTTTGTGGGAAGCACAGATACGCAGTATTTT. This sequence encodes CASSLFVGSTDTQYF.